This T cell receptor beta chain was identified during a study of metastatic and nonmetastatic thyroid tumors. Every patient was untreated before thyroid surgery. Germline values: CDR1 SGHTA, CDR2 FQGNSA. The CDR3 loop spans 11 amino acids. V lost 8 bases and J lost 3, with 8 bases in between. TCRdb re-clonotyped the PCR reads via MiXCR. The sample contains roughly 20,000 clones, approximately 25% of which appear only once. This TCR was recovered from a female donor with papillary thyroid cancer or a benign thyroid nodule (not recorded which). Some clones in this sample may be carry-over from other donors' samples. Sequencing was done on a sample of blood. The chain carries TRBV7-2 and TRBJ2-7; D not certain. This CDR3 is CASGRNYEQYF. The CDR3 DNA is TGTGCCAGCGGACGGAACTACGAGCAGTACTTC.